The entry that follows covers one TCR beta chain sequence. The source of the sample is a study of blood T cell repertoires in COVID-19. Study summary: Recovery meant two consecutive negative NP/OP PCR tests, professional clearance, or resolved symptoms. There were acute and convalescent COVID-19 samples, and they came from the United States, Italy and Spain. PBMCs, B-cell-depleted T cells, or T cells provided the cDNA or gDNA that made up the material.

The data were produced by immunoSEQ multiplex PCR, yet TCRdb's version contains in-frame clones alone and is incomplete. The sample has 200,000 to 250,000 clones; 86% are singletons. Researchers sorted participants into cohorts using their self-reported clinical history. Sequenced material: PBMCs or T cells enriched from blood (not recorded which). The receptor was isolated from a woman in her forties or fifties in a cohort exposed to, infected with or recovered from COVID-19 (not recorded which).

CDR3 DNA sequence: TGTGCCAGCAGCCCCGCCGGGACAGCTGAAAAACTGTTTTTT. Translation gives CASSPAGTAEKLFF. The genes are TRBV7-2 and TRBJ1-4, with TRBD1 matching 7 bases. The germline gives CDR1 SGHTA, CDR2 FQGNSA. The CDR3 sequence is 14 residues long. V shed 5 bases, J shed 7 bases, and the junction held 7 bases outside the gene matches.